The rows below give T cell receptor beta chains drawn from one sample of a study of STAT3 mutations in large granular lymphocyte leukemia. Using immunoSEQ multiplex PCR, the repertoire was profiled, and TCRdb retains in-frame clones only, with some absent. The sample consists of roughly 46,000 clones, roughly three quarters of them appearing once. Sequenced sample: PBMCs. These receptors originate from a human donor with T large granular lymphocyte leukemia. Some clones in this sample may be carry-over from other donors' samples. Each CDR3 is given with its conserved first and last residue. The order of the fields is CDR3 protein, CDR3 DNA, clone size, D gene, V gene, J gene. D genes are given only for firm matches. Clone size is not always given. Where it is, it says once, few, many or a class for expanded clones.

CASSYTGSSYNSPLHF,TGTGCCAGCAGCTATACAGGGAGCTCCTATAATTCACCCCTCCACTTT,NA,NA,TRBV5-6,TRBJ1-6
CASSPHGALAFF,TGTGCCAGCTCACCCCACGGGGCTCTAGCTTTCTTT,NA,NA,TRBV18,TRBJ1-1
CASSQDLDSNQPQHF,TGCGCCAGCAGCCAAGATCTCGATAGCAATCAGCCCCAGCATTTT,NA,NA,TRBV4-3,TRBJ1-5
CASSPGQGIHQPQHF,TGTGCCAGTAGTCCTGGACAGGGGATTCATCAGCCCCAGCATTTT,NA,TRBD1,TRBV19,TRBJ1-5
CARRPPGRQANYGYTF,TGTGCCAGAAGGCCCCCGGGACGGCAAGCTAACTATGGCTACACCTTC,NA,NA,TRBV5-3,TRBJ1-2
CAWSVKGNTEAFF,TGTGCCTGGAGTGTAAAAGGGAACACTGAAGCTTTCTTT,NA,NA,TRBV30,TRBJ1-1
CASSRSGTYEQYF,TGTGCCAGCAGTAGATCCGGGACCTACGAGCAGTACTTC,NA,NA,TRBV6-1,TRBJ2-7
CASSPVSASNEQFF,TGCGCCAGCAGCCCAGTTAGTGCTAGCAATGAGCAGTTCTTC,NA,NA,TRBV4-3,TRBJ2-1
CASSSQTGGGNTIYF,TGTGCCAGCAGCTCCCAGACAGGCGGTGGAAACACCATATATTTT,NA,NA,TRBV7-9,TRBJ1-3
CASSIDDSGNYGYTF,TGTGCCAGTAGTATAGATGATTCGGGGAACTATGGCTACACCTTC,once,NA,TRBV19,TRBJ1-2
CASSPQTSSPGGEQFF,TGTGCCAGCAGCCCTCAGACTTCTTCCCCGGGCGGTGAGCAGTTCTTC,NA,NA,TRBV7-6,TRBJ2-1
CASSLDGTGNSPLHF,TGCGCCAGCAGCTTGGATGGGACAGGTAATTCACCCCTCCACTTT,NA,TRBD1,TRBV5-1,TRBJ1-6
CASSDSIDTQYF,TGCGCCAGCAGCGACAGTATAGATACGCAGTATTTT,NA,NA,TRBV5-1,TRBJ2-3
CASSSGQGVTDTQYF,TGTGCCAGCAGCTCGGGACAGGGAGTTACAGATACGCAGTATTTT,NA,TRBD1,TRBV7-2,TRBJ2-3
CASSLGGATDTQYF,TGCGCCAGCAGCTTGGGGGGGGCGACAGATACGCAGTATTTT,NA,NA,TRBV5-1,TRBJ2-3
CASSYDTTVNGYTF,TGTGCCAGCAGTTACGACACTACGGTGAATGGCTACACCTTC,NA,NA,TRBV6-5,TRBJ1-2
CSVEAQRLNTEAFF,TGCAGCGTTGAGGCTCAGCGTTTGAACACTGAAGCTTTCTTT,NA,NA,TRBV29-1,TRBJ1-1
CASSPGTANEQFF,TGTGCCAGCTCACCAGGGACGGCCAATGAGCAGTTCTTC,NA,NA,TRBV18,TRBJ2-1